The sequence of this T cell receptor (beta chain) was determined in a study of cytomegalovirus exposure and HLA in healthy donors (dated by TCRdb to about 2017). Some background on the complete study: According to a later analysis, one platform produced both the 110 or so validation repertoires and the 730 or so repertoires of the first cohort. The study aimed to test whether cataloging public T cell receptors could reveal signatures of past pathogen exposure. Besides the first cohort of 666 subjects, a separate validation cohort made up of 95 to 150 different subjects was used. The study combined high-throughput TCR immunosequencing, statistical association of individual TCRs with disease status, and machine learning to predict cytomegalovirus infection status. The research as a whole found: The classifier was reported to diagnose cytomegalovirus status with high specificity and sensitivity in both the original cohort and the validation cohort. While some public TCRs were present in many individuals, most TCR sequences turned up only very rarely across donors. According to the authors, the approach could potentially be generalized to other disease states and immunological phenotypes. In a later analysis, TCRs clustered in the first cohort were found to also tend to co-occur in the 120 validation repertoires, with about 94% of cluster scores above 0. In vitro tests confirmed that a few of the cytomegalovirus-associated TCR beta chains recognize cytomegalovirus antigens. A later analysis lacked HLA typing for the validation cohort, so it scored co-occurrence in that cohort across all 110 or so repertoires. A total of roughly 160 TCR beta chains were listed by the study as associated with cytomegalovirus.

Receptor amplification or capture employed the immunoSEQ multiplex PCR assay. Concerning the study's data processing: A statistical classification framework was developed to diagnose cytomegalovirus status using the catalog of TCR beta chain sequences. In TCRdb, the immuneACCESS table is reduced to in-frame sequences with V and J assigned. These tables do not hold every clone; where another copy was compared, an unresolved V gene accounts for under half, and the others remain unexplained. V and J calls and clone size come straight from that table; D and trimming were deduced from the DNA. The sample profile shows around 230,000 clones; approximately 84% of them were found once. Clones ranked in the top ten supply roughly 1.2% of the sample. Between the V and J ends, shortened by 4 bases and 0 bases respectively, the junction contains 9 bases. The CDR3 has 14 amino acids, counting the end cysteine and phenylalanine. Only the CDR3 DNA stays, 42 bases, in frame from base 1. CDR1 MDHEN and CDR2 SYDVKM are derived from the germline V gene.

The donors belonged to the validation cohort of about 120 subjects, which was separate from the roughly 670-subject first cohort. To note about this clone: Its specific antigen is unknown. Base quality data are lacking; no much larger clone is found one base away.

The sequenced sample consisted of PBMCs. The sequence is built from TRBV28 and TRBJ1-1, with no reliable assignment of the D segment. The TCR originated in a woman aged 25-40 years in good health and CMV-seropositive. The CDR3 protein: CASSSSPVNTEAFF. The bases are TGTGCCAGCAGTTCATCCCCAGTGAACACTGAAGCTTTCTTT.